These 14 T cell receptor beta chains were all obtained from the same sample, sequenced in a study of shared clonotypes between healthy human individuals. The method was immunoSEQ multiplex PCR; TCRdb's version includes in-frame clones alone and lacks a portion of them. The sample has roughly 2,300,000 clones, 85% to 95% seen once. Input material: naive CD4+ T cells from PBMCs. Subset specified: CD45RA+ positively selected. The origin of the receptors is a man aged 18 to 29 in good health. Some clones in this sample may be carry-over from other donors' samples.

The gene calls are TRBV29-1 and TRBJ2-7, with 12 bases that match TRBD1. The germline gives CDR1 SQVTM, CDR2 ANQGSEA. This CDR3 has 14 amino acids. Losses at the gene ends were 6 bases for V and 5 bases for J; bases not matched to a gene: 8. CDR3 coding DNA: TGCAGCGTCGGGGACAGGGGGCTGAGTGACGAGCAGTACTTC. This encodes CSVGDRGLSDEQYF.

This chain joins TRBV9 and TRBJ1-1; weak D call: TRBD1 (5 bases). This CDR3 spans 14 amino acids. CDR1 and CDR2 (germline): SGDLS, YYNGEE. Deletions cut 4 bases from V and 1 base from J, with 11 bases between. The CDR3 DNA follows: TGTGCCAGCAGCCGGGTGGGGCAGAACACTGAAGCTTTCTTT. This codes for CASSRVGQNTEAFF. The full variable domain, in which reference TRBV9 and TRBJ1-1 provide the parts outside the CDR3, is DSGVTQTPKHLITATGQRVTLRCSPRSGDLSVYWYQQSLDQGLQFLIQYYNGEERAKGNILERFSAQQFPDLHSELNLSSLELGDSALYFCASSRVGQNTEAFFGQGTRLTVV.

The chain links TRBV29-1 to TRBJ1-4; D is uncertain. Per the germline V gene, CDR1 is SQVTM and CDR2 is ANQGSEA. The CDR3 has 11 amino acids. V lost 6 bases to trimming and J lost 5 bases, with 7 bases between them. The CDR3 sequence: CSVFGNEKLFF. CDR3 in DNA: TGCAGCGTATTCGGGAATGAAAAACTGTTTTTT.

This sequence joins TRBV28 and TRBJ2-7, with D hard to call. Trimming pared 6 bases from V and 1 base from J, leaving 16 bases between. CDR3 length: 15 amino acids. Per the germline V gene, CDR1 is MDHEN and CDR2 is SYDVKM. CDR3 in amino acids: CASRVKLRRSYEQYF. Written as DNA, the CDR3 is TGTGCCAGCAGGGTTAAGCTGCGACGATCCTACGAGCAGTACTTC. Full variable domain (remainder filled in from reference TRBV28 and TRBJ2-7): DVKVTQSSRYLVKRTGEKVFLECVQDMDHENMFWYRQDPGLGLRLIYFSYDVKMKEKGDIPEGYSVSREKKERFSLILESASTNQTSMYLCASRVKLRRSYEQYFGPGTRLTVT.

The chain has TRBV25-1 and TRBJ2-5; TRBD1 matches at 7 bases. The CDR3 has 16 residues. The junction had 10 bases not matched to a gene; V was cut back by 5 bases and J by 1 base. CDR1 MGHDK and CDR2 SYGVNS come from the germline V gene. The CDR3 reads CASSPRQGVLQETQYF. In nucleotides, the CDR3 is TGTGCCAGCAGTCCTCGACAGGGCGTACTCCAAGAGACCCAGTACTTC.

This rearrangement joins TRBV11-3 to TRBJ2-3; D possibly uses TRBD1 or TRBD2 (5 bases each). Between the trimmed V and J ends, which lost 5 bases and 4 bases, there was a span of 10 bases. The germline V gene encodes CDR1 SGHNT and CDR2 YENEEA. The length of the CDR3 is 13 residues. CDR3 residues: CASSHGTADTQYF. The CDR3 DNA follows: TGTGCCAGCAGCCACGGGACCGCAGATACGCAGTATTTT.

The rearrangement links TRBV19 to TRBJ2-5, with 11 nucleotides matching TRBD2. V was pared by 4 bases and J by 4 bases, with 5 bases of the junction left unmatched. CDR3 length equals 15 residues. Germline V gene sequence: CDR1 LNHDA, CDR2 SQIVND (reference sequence). The CDR3 sequence is CASSTLAGVRETQYF. As DNA, the CDR3 is TGTGCCAGTAGTACACTAGCGGGAGTTCGAGAGACCCAGTACTTC.

J is TRBJ2-2 and V is TRBV29-1, with D unresolved. CDR3 length: 12 amino acids. V dropped 6 bases and J dropped 1 base, with 6 bases sitting between them. CDR1 and CDR2 (germline): SQVTM, ANQGSEA. The CDR3 bases are TGCAGCGTCAGAGAGAACACCGGGGAGCTGTTTTTT. As protein: CSVRENTGELFF.

Here the CDR3 DNA reads TGTGCCTCCCGGGACACTCCGTACAATGAGCAGTTCTTC. Translation: CASRDTPYNEQFF. The chain combines TRBV30 with TRBJ2-1; perhaps TRBD1 as D (6 bases). Germline-derived CDR1 and CDR2 are GTSNPN and SVGIG (reference sequence). The CDR3 extends over 13 amino acids. V gave up 7 bases and J gave up 4 bases, with 14 bases separating them.

The chain recombines TRBV7-6 with TRBJ2-5; maybe TRBD2 (6 bases). The CDR3 extends over 14 amino acids. Trimming took off 5 bases at V and 2 bases at J, with 12 bases between the two ends. Germline V gene data show CDR1 as SGHVS and CDR2 as FNYEAQ. The CDR3: CASSRAGWQETQYF. The CDR3 DNA reads as TGTGCCAGCAGCCGAGCGGGCTGGCAAGAGACCCAGTACTTC.

The DNA of the CDR3 is TGTGCCTGGAGTCCCCGGCAGGGTCTTTCACCCCTCCACTTT. It codes for CAWSPRQGLSPLHF. This chain links TRBV30 with TRBJ1-6; D perhaps matches TRBD1 (5 bases). V was pared by 2 bases and J by 9 bases, with 14 bases between. Germline V gives CDR1 GTSNPN, CDR2 SVGIG (reference sequence). This CDR3 spans 14 amino acids.

This chain joins TRBV4-1 and TRBJ2-2; perhaps D is TRBD1 or TRBD2 (5 bases each). CDR1 is MGHRA, CDR2 YSYEKL, per germline. This CDR3 is 16 amino acids long. Trimming stripped 10 bases from V and 5 bases from J, with 23 bases between. DNA of the CDR3: TGCGCCATCGCACGGGGCCCGGGCGGGTCAACCGGGGAGCTGTTTTTT. Translated: CAIARGPGGSTGELFF.

CDR3 bases: TGCGCCAGCAGCTCAGGGAACAGGGGTTCGGAAAAACTGTTTTTT. Protein product: CASSSGNRGSEKLFF. This chain links TRBV5-1 with TRBJ1-4, with 7 bases fitting TRBD1. V shed 3 bases, J shed 8 bases, and the junction held 10 bases outside the gene matches. The length of the CDR3 is 15 residues. Per the germline V gene, CDR1 is SGHRS and CDR2 is YFSETQ. The whole variable domain, filled in from reference TRBV5-1 and TRBJ1-4, reads KAGVTQTPRYLIKTRGQQVTLSCSPISGHRSVSWYQQTPGQGLQFLFEYFSETQRNKGNFPGRFSGRQFSNSRSEMNVSTLELGDSALYLCASSSGNRGSEKLFFGSGTQLSVL.

This clone appeared once. This chain connects TRBV14 to TRBJ1-4; the D is unclear. CDR3 size: 17 residues. Between the trimmed V and J ends, which lost 4 bases and 0 bases, there was a span of 15 bases. CDR1 SGHDN and CDR2 FVKESK come from the germline V gene. This CDR3 reads CASSPEAGVATNEKLFF. DNA for the CDR3: TGTGCCAGCAGCCCAGAGGCCGGCGTCGCAACTAATGAAAAACTGTTTTTT.